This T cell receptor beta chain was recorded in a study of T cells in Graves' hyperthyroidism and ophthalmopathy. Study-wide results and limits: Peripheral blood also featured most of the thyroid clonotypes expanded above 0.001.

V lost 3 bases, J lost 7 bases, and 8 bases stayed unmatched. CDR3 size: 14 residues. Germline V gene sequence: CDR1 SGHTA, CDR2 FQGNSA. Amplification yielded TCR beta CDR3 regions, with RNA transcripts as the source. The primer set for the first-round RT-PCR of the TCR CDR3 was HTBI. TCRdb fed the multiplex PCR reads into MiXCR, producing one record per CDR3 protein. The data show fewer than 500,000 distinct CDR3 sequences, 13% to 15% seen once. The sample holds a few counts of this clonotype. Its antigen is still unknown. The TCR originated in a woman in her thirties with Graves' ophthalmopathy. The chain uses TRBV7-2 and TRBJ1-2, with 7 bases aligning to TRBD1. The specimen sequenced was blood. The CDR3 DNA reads TGTGCCAGCAGCTTCCCACAGGGGTCGGGTGGCTACACCTTC. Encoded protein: CASSFPQGSGGYTF.